Sequencing of this TCR beta chain was carried out in a study of cytomegalovirus exposure and HLA in healthy donors. Study-level information: A prior analysis found some 110 million unique TCR beta sequences from around 180 million T cells.

The CDR3 contains 14 residues. The germline gives CDR1 SGHTS, CDR2 YDEGEE. With 8 bases removed from V and 2 bases from J, the gap between germline ends came to 11 bases. About this clone itself: The antigen is unknown.

Points from the study as a whole: Generally TCR sequences proved uncommon, though certain public TCRs appeared in numerous donors. Common viral pathogens were later found to be apparently linked to several of the most significant clusters. One variant, a missense change in DCLRE1C, was linked in a later analysis to TCR beta V- and J-gene trimming.

It was with 60 Vbeta and 13 Jbeta primers that the PCR ran. Assay: immunoSEQ multiplex PCR; the TCRdb copy retains only in-frame clones and omits some. In the table there are 150,000 to 250,000 clones, 79% of which are singletons. The V gene is TRBV5-8, the J gene TRBJ2-6; TRBD1 is a possible D gene (5 bases). The receptor comes from a woman between 25 and 40 years old in good health and CMV-seropositive. Sequencing was done on a sample of PBMCs. The DNA of the CDR3 is TGTGCCAGGCCCAGGGTCCCTGGGGCCAACGTCCTGACTTTC. Amino acid sequence: CARPRVPGANVLTF.